The clone carrying this T cell receptor (beta chain) has a handful of counts. The data originate from a study of early T cells in non-severe SARS-CoV-2 infection. Background on the study: Unsorted whole blood bulk RNA was sequenced, with unpaired chains.

Germline V gene lookup returns CDR1 WSHSY and CDR2 SAAADI. The V end was cut by 3 bases, the J end by 12 bases, with 11 bases between. This CDR3 is built from 11 residues. TCRdb re-called the 5' RACE reads through MiXCR, storing one row per CDR3 protein. The repertoire holds about 110,000 distinct CDR3 sequences, with about 12% as singletons. This chain uses TRBV10-2 with TRBJ1-1; D remains ambiguous. Sequencing was done on a sample of whole blood. This TCR derives from an adult who was a healthcare worker with PCR-confirmed SARS-CoV-2 infection or an uninfected control (not recorded which). CDR3: CASSEVGFSFF. The CDR3 DNA reads as TGCGCCAGCAGTGAAGTTGGATTCTCTTTCTTT.